The sequence of this T cell receptor beta chain was determined in a study of early T cells in non-severe SARS-CoV-2 infection. Study-level background: Whole-blood bulk RNA, unsorted, was sequenced, and chains were unpaired. Findings of the study overall: Clonotype matching in VDJdb favored anti-spike CD8 responses and did not capture private and CD4 specificities.

The CDR3 consists of 11 residues. The ends were cut back, 3 bases at V and 11 bases at J, with 8 bases in the middle. CDR1 is MDHEN and CDR2 is SYDVKM in the germline V gene. Individual cDNA molecules each received unique molecular identifiers attached to them. A single record per CDR3 protein comes from TCRdb applying MiXCR to the 5' RACE reads. The table shows 55,000 or so distinct CDR3 sequences, with roughly 11% occurring only once. Worth noting for this clonotype: Antigen specificity is unknown.

V and J are TRBV28 and TRBJ2-1; D remains unclear. The receptor was isolated from an adult who was a healthcare worker with PCR-confirmed SARS-CoV-2 infection or an uninfected control (not recorded which). Material for sequencing was whole blood. The CDR3 bases are TGTGCCAGCAGTTTGCGCGGACAGCAGTTCTTC. It codes for CASSLRGQQFF.